These 30 T cell receptor beta chains originate from one sample sequenced in a study of regulatory T cells in long-lasting Graves disease. Relying on iRepertoire HTBI primers and Arm-PCR of CDR3 regions, the team built TCR beta libraries. TCRdb independently ran MiXCR on the multiplex PCR reads; one entry per CDR3 protein. This sample has 350,000 to 550,000 distinct CDR3 sequences, with about 15% found just once. The time point denotes: newly diagnosed GD, antithyroid drugs for less than 3 months. The TCR library used RNA extracted from PBMCs. A further study also used this sample, focusing on T cells in Graves' hyperthyroidism and ophthalmopathy.

The sequences come from peripheral blood mononuclear cells (PBMCs), collected at new diagnosis, from a patient treated with antithyroid drugs. The source of these receptors is a woman between 50 and 59 years old with Graves disease.

There are a few counts of this clonotype. The chain's CDR3 is CASSPRAGVTDTQYF. CDR3 sequence (DNA): TGTGCCAGTAGTCCCCGGGCGGGGGTCACAGATACGCAGTATTTT. This sequence joins TRBV19 and TRBJ2-3, with 7 nucleotides matching TRBD2. V lost 5 bases, J lost 2 bases, and 7 bases stayed unmatched. The CDR3 runs 15 residues. Germline V gives CDR1 LNHDA, CDR2 SQIVND (reference sequence).

Concerning this clonotype: This may come from a read error, since a much larger clone is one base off. The chain joins TRBV13 to TRBJ2-3; 8 bases are shared with TRBD2. The J call is in doubt because the DNA end fits TRBJ2-1 better. The CDR3 extends over 15 amino acids. The germline gives CDR1 PRHDT, CDR2 FYEKMQ (reference sequence). Here the CDR3 reads CASNAGGGRHNGQFF. The CDR3 DNA follows: TGTGCCAGCAACGCGGGAGGTGGAAGGCACAATGGGCAGTTCTTC.

On this clonotype: This sequence may be a read error, since a much larger clone differs from it by one base. The chain recombines TRBV7-9 with TRBJ2-7; TRBD2 might be the D (6 bases). V was pared by 8 bases and J by 3 bases, with 17 bases between. The CDR3 loop spans 14 amino acids. CDR1 is SEHNR and CDR2 is FQNEAQ in the germline V gene (reference sequence). This CDR3 is CASGTTGLLYEQYF. The DNA of the CDR3 is TGTGCCAGCGGCACAACGGGACTCCTCTACGAGCAGTACTTC.

This clonotype has at least ten counts. The V call is TRBV20-1, the J call TRBJ2-7; D unresolved. The ends were cut back, 0 bases at V and 0 bases at J, with 12 bases in the middle. The CDR3 length is 15 residues. From germline, CDR1 is DFQATT and CDR2 SNEGSKA (reference sequence). CDR3 amino acids: CSARDPDTPSYEQYF. The CDR3 DNA reads as TGCAGTGCTAGAGATCCAGATACCCCCTCCTACGAGCAGTACTTC.

This chain links TRBV29-1 with TRBJ2-4; TRBD2 aligns across 7 bases. The CDR3 covers 13 residues. Germline V lookup: CDR1 SQVTM, CDR2 ANQGSEA. V lost 6 bases to trimming and J lost 3 bases; unmatched junction nucleotides: 5. CDR3 nucleotides: TGCAGCGTGGGGGAGGGCGGCAAAAACATTCAGTACTTC. The encoded protein is CSVGEGGKNIQYF. Variable domain in full (rest from reference TRBV29-1 and TRBJ2-4): SAVISQKPSRDICQRGTSLTIQCQVDSQVTMMFWYRQQPGQSLTLIATANQGSEATYESGFVIDKFPISRPNLTFSTLTVSNMSPEDSSIYLCSVGEGGKNIQYFGAGTRLSVL.

Many counts were recorded for this clonotype. The chain links TRBV2 to TRBJ2-1; 10 nucleotides align to TRBD2. The J segment lost 4 bases and the V segment lost 7 bases, leaving 7 bases of the junction unmatched. This CDR3 spans 15 amino acids. Germline lookup yields CDR1 SNHLY and CDR2 FYNNEI. CDR3 nucleotide sequence: TGTGCCAGCAAGACGACTAGCGGGCTATACAATGAGCAGTTCTTC. Translation gives CASKTTSGLYNEQFF. Looking up the rest from reference TRBV2 and TRBJ2-1 gives the full variable domain: EPEVTQTPSHQVTQMGQEVILRCVPISNHLYFYWYRQILGQKVEFLVSFYNNEISEKSEIFDDQFSVERPDGSNFTLKIRSTKLEDSAMYFCASKTTSGLYNEQFFGPGTRLTVL.

This clonotype appeared many times. This sequence joins TRBV20-1 and TRBJ1-5; 10 bases line up with TRBD1. The CDR3 has 18 amino acids. Trimming cost V 2 bases and J 0 bases; bases outside gene matches: 10. Germline V gene lookup returns CDR1 DFQATT and CDR2 SNEGSKA (reference sequence). This CDR3 is CSARRSLDRGYSNQPQHF. The CDR3 DNA follows: TGCAGTGCTAGACGGTCCCTGGACAGGGGGTATAGCAATCAGCCCCAGCATTTT.

The chain has TRBV20-1 and TRBJ2-1; 14 nucleotides agree with TRBD2. Germline V lookup: CDR1 DFQATT, CDR2 SNEGSKA (reference sequence). The CDR3 totals 13 residues. The CDR3 coding sequence is TGCACAGCCGGGACTAGCGGGAGAAATGAGCAGTTCTTC. Amino acid sequence: CTAGTSGRNEQFF.

This clonotype was observed at least ten times. V and J are TRBV19 and TRBJ1-4, with TRBD1 matching 8 bases. CDR3 length: 24 amino acids. With 2 bases clipped from V and 0 bases from J, the junction kept 26 bases outside the gene matches. Germline values: CDR1 LNHDA, CDR2 SQIVND (reference sequence). CDR3: CASSICFVGWTGPFPDATNEKLFF. Here the CDR3 DNA reads TGTGCCAGTAGTATATGCTTTGTCGGATGGACAGGGCCCTTTCCTGATGCAACTAATGAAAAACTGTTTTTT.

This clonotype was recorded many times. The V call is TRBV27, the J call TRBJ2-7; D is perhaps TRBD1 or TRBD2 (7 bases each). With 2 bases removed from V and 2 bases from J, the gap between germline ends came to 13 bases. Germline-derived CDR1 and CDR2 are MNHEY and SMNVEV (reference sequence). The CDR3 loop spans 15 amino acids. Written as DNA, the CDR3 is TGTGCCAGCAGTTTACGGGCAGGGGGGGCCTACGAGCAGTACTTC. Protein sequence: CASSLRAGGAYEQYF.

This chain uses TRBV7-2 with TRBJ2-5; tentative D call: TRBD2 (6 bases). The CDR3 totals 15 residues. Deletions cut 4 bases from V and 2 bases from J, with 14 bases between. CDR1 and CDR2 from the germline V gene are SGHTA and FQGNSA. The CDR3 nucleotides are TGTGCCAGCAGCTACTTTAGCGGAGGGCAAGAGACCCAGTACTTC. It codes for CASSYFSGGQETQYF.

This clonotype was seen repeatedly, ten times or more. The V and J genes are TRBV2 and TRBJ1-1, with 9 bases lining up with TRBD1. The CDR3 has 15 amino acids. After removal of 4 bases from V and 4 bases from J, the junction contained 7 bases not matched to a gene. Germline lookup yields CDR1 SNHLY and CDR2 FYNNEI. The CDR3 bases are TGTGCCAGCAGTGGGGGACAGGGTACGGGCACTGAAGCTTTCTTT. This translates into CASSGGQGTGTEAFF.

This clonotype was picked up a small number of times. This chain uses TRBV6-1 with TRBJ2-1; D is unresolved. V dropped 3 bases and J dropped 4 bases, with 13 bases sitting between them. Germline assignment: CDR1 MNHNS and CDR2 SASEGT. The CDR3 contains 15 residues. The CDR3 sequence is CASSDVRLSYNEQFF. DNA for the CDR3: TGTGCCAGCAGTGATGTCAGGCTGAGTTACAATGAGCAGTTCTTC.

This clonotype showed up many times. The chain links TRBV5-1 to TRBJ1-4; D is ambiguous. From germline, CDR1 is SGHRS and CDR2 YFSETQ. The CDR3 consists of 14 residues. Trimming stripped 0 bases from V and 7 bases from J, with 10 bases between. DNA for the CDR3: TGCGCCAGCAGCTTGGTGGGAGGGTCTGAAAAACTGTTTTTT. This encodes CASSLVGGSEKLFF.

V usage is TRBV7-2 and J usage is TRBJ1-5, with D maybe TRBD1 (5 bases). The germline gives CDR1 SGHTA, CDR2 FQGNSA. The ends were cut back, 3 bases at V and 0 bases at J, with 9 bases in the middle. The CDR3 length is 15 residues. CDR3 DNA sequence: TGTACCAGCAGCTTTCAGGGACCTAGCAATCAGCCCCAGCATTTT. Protein sequence: CTSSFQGPSNQPQHF.

This clonotype came up a few times. The chain employs TRBV4-1 and TRBJ2-3; D is uncertain. V lost 0 bases and J lost 4, with 8 bases in between. Germline CDR1 is MGHRA and CDR2 is YSYEKL. The CDR3 consists of 14 residues. The CDR3 DNA sequence: TGCGCCAGCAGCCAAGATCTCCCGTCAGATACGCAGTATTTT. Protein product: CASSQDLPSDTQYF.

This clonotype was found a few times. The chain joins TRBV4-1 to TRBJ2-7, with TRBD1 matching over 7 bases. This CDR3 has 13 amino acids. With V trimmed by 5 bases and J by 3 bases, 4 bases remained unmatched. Germline V gene lookup returns CDR1 MGHRA and CDR2 YSYEKL. CDR3 sequence: CASSRQGNYEQYF. For the CDR3, the DNA is TGCGCCAGCAGCAGACAGGGCAACTACGAGCAGTACTTC.

The V call is TRBV5-1, the J call TRBJ2-5, with D maybe TRBD1 (6 bases). Germline CDR1 reads SGHRS; CDR2 reads YFSETQ. V was trimmed by 0 bases and J by 5 bases, leaving 17 bases between them. The CDR3 is 16 amino acids. DNA for the CDR3: TGCGCCAGCAGCTTGGCGGCAGGGGCCCGACGGGAGACCCAGTACTTC. It yields the protein CASSLAAGARRETQYF.

A note on this clonotype: It may be a read error: a sequence one base away is much more abundant. The J gene is TRBJ2-7, the V gene TRBV13; TRBD2 aligns across 7 bases. The trim removed 5 bases at V and 5 bases at J, leaving 3 bases unmatched. Looked up from germline, CDR1 is PRHDT and CDR2 is FYEKMQ (reference sequence). This CDR3 spans 12 amino acids. CDR3 sequence reads: CASSRTSDEQYF. CDR3 bases: TGTGCCAGCAGCCGGACTAGTGACGAGCAGTACTTC. The whole variable domain, filled in from reference TRBV13 and TRBJ2-7, reads AAGVIQSPRHLIKEKRETATLKCYPIPRHDTVYWYQQGPGQDPQFLISFYEKMQSDKGSIPDRFSAQQFSDYHSELNMSSLELGDSALYFCASSRTSDEQYFGPGTRLTVT.

This clonotype was picked up many times. The chain combines TRBV7-8 with TRBJ2-1; 14 nucleotides agree with TRBD2. The CDR3 runs to 19 residues. V lost 4 bases, J lost 4 bases, and 12 bases stayed unmatched. Germline lookup yields CDR1 SGHVS and CDR2 FQNEAQ. CDR3 in DNA: TGTGCCAGCAGCTACGGGACTAGCGGGAGAACCCTCCATTACAATGAGCAGTTCTTC. This translates into CASSYGTSGRTLHYNEQFF.

In its sample, this clonotype was seen a few times. At one boundary the junction diverges from the germline segment, which might be a read error. V and J are TRBV4-1 and TRBJ2-2; 11 positions agree with TRBD2. Germline CDR1 and CDR2: MGHRA and YSYEKL. CDR3 size: 18 residues. The CDR3 protein is CASRSGLAGYANTGELLF. DNA for the CDR3: TGCGCCAGCAGGAGCGGACTAGCGGGTTACGCGAACACCGGGGAGCTGCTTTTT.

This clonotype has at least ten counts. The CDR3 DNA sequence: TGTGCCAGCAGTAGCCTCGCGGGATTTCCGACCGGGGAGCTGTTTTTT. It specifies CASSSLAGFPTGELFF. The chain employs TRBV27 and TRBJ2-2, with D perhaps matching TRBD2 (6 bases). Looked up from germline, CDR1 is MNHEY and CDR2 is SMNVEV (reference sequence). The CDR3 loop spans 16 amino acids. V lost 5 bases, J lost 5 bases, and 18 bases lay in between.

This clonotype was seen at least ten times. This rearrangement joins TRBV6-9 to TRBJ1-4; TRBD1 matches at 7 bases. CDR1 is MNHGY and CDR2 is SVAAGI in the germline V gene. Trimming cost V 4 bases and J 13 bases; bases outside gene matches: 6. This CDR3 spans 12 amino acids. CDR3 DNA: TGTGCCAGCAGTTCGCCCGACAGGGCACTGTTTTTT. Its protein is CASSSPDRALFF.

J is TRBJ1-5 and V is TRBV5-1, with a tentative D call TRBD1 (6 bases). This CDR3 has 20 residues. V gave up 5 bases and J gave up 4 bases, with 31 bases separating them. Per germline, CDR1 SGHRS and CDR2 YFSETQ. Written as DNA, the CDR3 is TGCGCCAGCAGGACGCTTTGGGGCCCTCGACAGGAACGTAAAAATCAGCCCCAGCATTTT. Translated: CASRTLWGPRQERKNQPQHF.

This clonotype was counted at least ten times. The CDR3 sequence: CASSFNGRAEYF. In DNA form, the CDR3 reads TGTGCCAGCAGCTTTAACGGGAGGGCCGAATACTTC. The chain couples TRBV11-2 to TRBJ2-7; 8 nucleotides align to TRBD2. Germline CDR1 reads SGHAT; CDR2 reads FQNNGV. The CDR3 has 12 residues. With 3 bases clipped from V and 13 bases from J, the junction kept 8 bases outside the gene matches. Together with reference TRBV11-2 and TRBJ2-7, the CDR3 gives the full variable domain: EAGVAQSPRYKIIEKRQSVAFWCNPISGHATLYWYQQILGQGPKLLIQFQNNGVVDDSQLPKDRFSAERLKGVDSTLKIQPAKLEDSAVYLCASSFNGRAEYFGPGTRLTVT.

V is TRBV7-9 and J is TRBJ2-1; 8 bases fit TRBD2. The CDR3 loop spans 15 amino acids. Germline CDR1 and CDR2: SEHNR and FQNEAQ (reference sequence). With V trimmed by 4 bases and J by 3 bases, 5 bases remained unmatched. This CDR3 reads CASSSPGLVYNEQFF. The CDR3 region has the DNA TGTGCCAGCAGCTCCCCGGGACTAGTCTACAATGAGCAGTTCTTC.

For this clonotype: Possible read error: a much larger clone is one base away. The gene calls are TRBV27 and TRBJ2-7; 9 positions match TRBD1. The CDR3 consists of 12 residues. Trimming cost V 9 bases and J 11 bases; bases outside gene matches: 11. CDR1 is MNHEY, CDR2 SMNVEV, per germline (reference sequence). The CDR3 coding sequence is TGTGCCAGTTCACAGGGGGCTAAAGAGGAGTACTTC. Its translation is CASSQGAKEEYF.

The table lists this clonotype with many counts. This sequence joins TRBV6-1 and TRBJ2-2; a possible D gene is TRBD2 (8 bases). CDR3 length: 17 amino acids. Deletions cut 4 bases from V and 5 bases from J, with 20 bases between. Germline V gives CDR1 MNHNS, CDR2 SASEGT. The DNA of the CDR3 is TGTGCCAGCAGTGCTTGGGGACAGCGGGAGTGGACCGGGGAGCTGTTTTTT. Its translation: CASSAWGQREWTGELFF.

A word on this clonotype: This clone may be a read error of a much larger clone one base away. As DNA, the CDR3 is TGTGCCAGCTCACCACGGGGGGCAGGCGACGAGCAGTACTTC. Amino acid sequence: CASSPRGAGDEQYF. The genes are TRBV18 and TRBJ2-7, with D possibly called TRBD1 or TRBD2 (6 bases each). Germline CDR1 is KGHSH and CDR2 is LQKENI. The CDR3 is made up of 14 amino acids. With 1 base removed from V and 5 bases from J, the gap between germline ends came to 12 bases.

This clonotype was seen many times. The rearrangement joins TRBV29-1 to TRBJ1-1; no clear D. This CDR3 contains 12 residues. Germline assignment: CDR1 SQVTM and CDR2 ANQGSEA. The germline V and J ends were trimmed by 4 bases and 5 bases, with 11 bases remaining between them. CDR3 protein: CSVGLLGTEAFF. The CDR3 DNA follows: TGCAGCGTTGGTCTCTTGGGTACTGAAGCTTTCTTT. The variable domain in full, with the rest retrieved from reference TRBV29-1 and TRBJ1-1, is SAVISQKPSRDICQRGTSLTIQCQVDSQVTMMFWYRQQPGQSLTLIATANQGSEATYESGFVIDKFPISRPNLTFSTLTVSNMSPEDSSIYLCSVGLLGTEAFFGQGTRLTVV.